These 9 T cell receptor beta chains came from one sample sequenced in a study of cytomegalovirus exposure and HLA in healthy donors. PCR employed 60 Vbeta and 13 Jbeta primers. Method: immunoSEQ multiplex PCR; TCRdb's copy keeps in-frame clones and lacks some. In the table there are 100,000 to 150,000 clones, around 75% of which are singletons. Specimen: PBMCs. Every receptor here comes from a woman aged 45-60 years in good health and CMV-seronegative.

This chain links TRBV27 with TRBJ1-6; no clear D gene. CDR1 is MNHEY, CDR2 SMNVEV, per germline (reference sequence). There are 15 residues in the CDR3. Between the trimmed V and J ends, which lost 7 bases and 8 bases, there was a span of 18 bases. The CDR3 DNA reads TGTGCCAGCACCTCCCTGGGCCGAAGCTATTCACCCCTCCACTTT. This codes for CASTSLGRSYSPLHF.

J is TRBJ2-1 and V is TRBV7-3; 12 bases are a match to TRBD2. Per the germline V gene, CDR1 is SGHTA and CDR2 is FQGTGA. The CDR3 loop spans 13 amino acids. V shed 5 bases and J 10 bases; nucleotides not matched to a gene: 3. CDR3 DNA sequence: TGTGCCAGCAGCACCGGACTAGCGGGAGAGCAGTTCTTC. It specifies CASSTGLAGEQFF.

The gene calls are TRBV6-5 and TRBJ2-5, with D tentatively TRBD2 (6 bases). V dropped 2 bases and J dropped 7 bases, with 17 bases sitting between them. The CDR3 length is 15 residues. Germline CDR1 is MNHEY and CDR2 is SVGAGI. The CDR3 sequence is CASSYARDVEGTQYF. In DNA, the CDR3 is TGTGCCAGCAGTTACGCTCGTGATGTGGAGGGGACCCAGTACTTC.

The V gene is TRBV6-1, the J gene TRBJ1-2, with 7 bases that match TRBD1. The CDR3 runs to 15 residues. Germline V gene data show CDR1 as MNHNS and CDR2 as SASEGT. Trimming cost V 3 bases and J 0 bases; bases outside gene matches: 4. This chain's CDR3 is CASSDGTDPNYGYTF. The CDR3 DNA reads as TGTGCCAGCAGTGACGGGACAGATCCTAACTATGGCTACACCTTC.

This chain uses TRBV5-1 with TRBJ2-1; D is possibly TRBD1 (5 bases). CDR3 length: 14 residues. V dropped 0 bases and J dropped 8 bases, with 12 bases sitting between them. The germline gives CDR1 SGHRS, CDR2 YFSETQ. The chain's CDR3 is CASSLGQSYDEQFF. In DNA, the CDR3 is TGCGCCAGCAGCTTGGGACAGTCGTACGATGAGCAGTTCTTC.

The sample holds one count of this clone. V and J are TRBV29-1 and TRBJ2-3, with D possibly being TRBD1 (5 bases). This CDR3 is 12 amino acids long. The germline CDR1 and CDR2 sequences are SQVTM and ANQGSEA. With 6 bases removed from V and 5 bases from J, the gap between germline ends came to 12 bases. CDR3 coding DNA: TGCAGCGTCCACAGGTACGGAGATACGCAGTATTTT. It translates to CSVHRYGDTQYF.

The chain couples TRBV5-4 to TRBJ1-1; D is ambiguous. This CDR3 is built from 15 residues. The V end was cut by 3 bases, the J end by 1 base, with 13 bases between. CDR1 and CDR2 (germline): SGHNT, YYREEE (reference sequence). The CDR3 protein is CASSSPVSGNTEAFF. The CDR3 DNA is TGTGCCAGCAGCTCCCCCGTCTCAGGGAACACTGAAGCTTTCTTT.

The CDR3 DNA follows: TGCGCCAGCAGCTTGGCTCTCGCGGGAGGGGGGAATTACAATGAGCAGTTCTTC. This gives the protein CASSLALAGGGNYNEQFF. V and J are TRBV5-1 and TRBJ2-1; 9 nucleotides match TRBD2. The germline V gene has CDR1 SGHRS and CDR2 YFSETQ. With 0 bases clipped from V and 4 bases from J, the junction kept 11 bases outside the gene matches. The CDR3 loop spans 18 amino acids.

The genes are TRBV9 and TRBJ2-3; 7 bases map to TRBD2. This CDR3 has 17 residues. Germline CDR1 is SGDLS and CDR2 is YYNGEE. V lost 3 bases and J lost 0; bases outside the gene matches: 10. CDR3 in DNA: TGTGCCAGCAGCGACTCTAGACTAGCCCCTAGCACAGATACGCAGTATTTT. Its protein product is CASSDSRLAPSTDTQYF.